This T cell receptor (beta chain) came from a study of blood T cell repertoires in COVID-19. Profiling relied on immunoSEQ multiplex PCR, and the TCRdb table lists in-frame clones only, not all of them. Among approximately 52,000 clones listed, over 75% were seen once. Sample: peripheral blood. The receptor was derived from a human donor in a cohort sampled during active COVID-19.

The CDR3 here is CASSPFGSWNEQFF. The CDR3 DNA reads TGTGCCAGCAGCCCCTTTGGCTCATGGAATGAGCAGTTCTTC. The chain joins TRBV27 to TRBJ2-1; D is uncertain. V shed 6 bases and J shed 7 bases, with 16 bases lying between them. This CDR3 contains 14 residues. CDR1 and CDR2 from the germline V gene are MNHEY and SMNVEV (reference sequence).